This T cell receptor beta chain was identified in a study of OX40 agonist ivuxolimab in advanced cancers. Notes on the study in general: Partial responders treated at 0.1-3.0 mg/kg exhibited clonal expansion among the lowest measured.

Assay: immunoSEQ multiplex PCR; the TCRdb copy retains only in-frame clones and omits some. The sample has approximately 92,000 clones; roughly 94% are singletons. Remarks on this clone: As yet, its antigen is unknown.

The CDR3 is 13 amino acids. The germline CDR1 and CDR2 sequences are MNHNY and SVGAGI (reference sequence). The germline V and J ends were trimmed by 0 bases and 2 bases, with 5 bases remaining between them. The sequences come from CD4+ or CD8+ T cells sorted from blood, collected in a trial of the OX40 agonist ivuxolimab. This TCR was sampled from an adult with an advanced solid tumor such as melanoma, head and neck, liver or kidney cancer. The chain employs TRBV6-6 and TRBJ2-7; D is unclear. CDR3 loop: CASSYSIAYEQYF. CDR3 bases: TGTGCCAGCAGTTACTCGATAGCCTACGAGCAGTACTTC.